The entry below describes one T cell receptor (beta chain). Its antigen is unknown. No per-base quality is available; no much larger clone lies one base away. The intended sense of this specimen's treatment or condition label: live attenuated yellow fever vaccine strain. At each blood-draw timepoint, two biological replicates of bulk PBMCs were collected. A standard Ficoll-Paque protocol was used to isolate PBMCs from peripheral blood. RNA was extracted with TriZol from bulk PBMCs, CD4 and CD8 fractions, and dextramer-positive and dextramer-negative fractions. TCR cDNA was synthesized by 5'RACE template switching, which introduced a universal primer site and unique molecular identifiers. Priming for cDNA synthesis came from both the TCR alpha and TCR beta constant segments. Library amplification involved two PCR steps, and the second step added sample barcodes and sequencing adapters. Libraries were sequenced on Illumina HiSeq 2500 (2x100 bp) or NovaSeq (2x150 bp). From the authors' description of their analysis: MIGEC was used to demultiplex reads and collapse the reads into UMI consensus sequences, and MiXCR was used for V(D)J alignment. Vaccine-responding clonotypes were defined with edgeR using replicate PBMC samples, requiring FDR below 0.01 and a log2 fold change above 5 up to day 15. Each bulk clonotype was labeled CD4 or CD8 based on which sequenced repertoire, CD4 or CD8, contained the clonotype at higher abundance. TCRdb took the public reads, trimmed them with fastp at Q25, ran MiXCR for clone calling and kept in-frame beta chains. CDR3 protein duplicates are merged, each entry listing the most common genes and DNA. These V and J calls derive from TCRdb rather than the authors' analysis. The sample data list 500,000 to 550,000 distinct CDR3 sequences, and 21% of these were observed just once. The ten largest clonotypes hold roughly a sixth of the sample.

The record originates from a study of T cells after yellow fever vaccination (dated by TCRdb to between 2017 and 2020). For context, the study as a whole: Libraries from fractions with low cell numbers were prepared with the SMART-Seq v4 Ultra Low Input RNA kit. To follow T-cell clones before and after primary and booster YFV17D yellow fever vaccination, bulk TCR alpha and beta repertoires were sequenced over time. The cohort comprised two healthy male donors, one aged 18 to 30 and one aged 30 to 39 years. Bulk PBMC replicates and cell subsets were isolated from blood drawn at multiple timepoints before and after both primary and secondary immunization. Overall study outcomes, separate from this receptor: A small fraction of clonotypes appeared in both the CD4 and CD8 compartments, likely as a result of convergent recombination. The study included only two donors, which limits how far the findings can be generalized. Compared with the primary T-cell response, the secondary T-cell response was weaker but faster, peaking on day 5 rather than day 15. FACS-sorted repertoires could contain abundant contaminating clonotypes from the bulk population, so computational filtering was required. After the booster, most clones that had expanded after primary vaccination were detected again (around 97% of CD4 and under 90% of CD8), suggesting broad maintenance of memory.

The cysteine opens and the phenylalanine closes a CDR3 of 15 amino acids. This entry keeps only the CDR3 DNA: 45 bases, framed from base 1. V and J are truncated by 7 bases and 2 bases respectively, leaving an intervening sequence of 14 bases. This receptor chain uses TRBV12-3 or TRBV12-4 and TRBJ1-4; no D gene is confidently identified. This specimen consisted of PBMCs, obtained about 21 days after the first yellow fever vaccination. This TCR was sampled from a man between 18 and 29 years old who received the YFV17D yellow fever vaccine. The CDR3: CASTPRTGTNEKLFF. In nucleotides, the sequence is TGTGCCAGCACCCCTCGGACGGGGACTAATGAAAAACTGTTTTTT.